Presented here are 17 T cell receptor beta chains from one specimen sequenced in a study of cytomegalovirus exposure and HLA in healthy donors. 13 Jbeta primers and 60 Vbeta primers were used for the PCR. The data were produced by immunoSEQ multiplex PCR, yet TCRdb's version contains in-frame clones alone and is incomplete. The sample has fewer than 150,000 clones, around 75% seen once; the top ten hold less than 4%. Sequenced material: PBMCs. These TCRs come from a man aged 25-45 years in good health and CMV-seronegative.

This clone has only a few counts. V usage is TRBV18 and J usage is TRBJ2-1, with D unclear. CDR3 length equals 15 residues. Trimming removed 3 bases at V and 6 bases at J, with 15 bases between. Germline V gene sequence: CDR1 KGHSH, CDR2 LQKENI. The CDR3 DNA reads TGTGCCAGCTCACCTACAGTGACCCCAGGCAATGAGCAGTTCTTC. This codes for CASSPTVTPGNEQFF.

The chain links TRBV29-1 to TRBJ2-2; 10 bases agree with TRBD1. Germline trimming cut 6 bases from V and 6 bases from J; bases unmatched to any gene: 19. The CDR3 is 18 residues long. CDR1 is SQVTM, CDR2 ANQGSEA, per germline. CDR3 DNA sequence: TGCAGCGTCAAAGGTACCGGGACAGGGGAACTGAAGGCCGGGGAGCTGTTTTTT. Amino acids: CSVKGTGTGELKAGELFF.

This clone was recorded only once. This chain uses TRBV4-3 with TRBJ2-7, with TRBD1 matching over 8 bases. CDR3 length: 15 residues. J gave up 6 bases and V 0 bases, and 7 bases lay outside the gene matches. Germline-derived CDR1 and CDR2 are LGHNA and YSLEER. The CDR3 region is CASSQEGQGFVEQYF. In DNA form, the CDR3 reads TGCGCCAGCAGCCAAGAAGGACAGGGATTCGTCGAGCAGTACTTC.

The CDR3 loop reads CASSPDSTYEQYF. CDR3 bases: TGTGCCAGCTCACCTGACAGCACCTACGAGCAGTACTTC. This chain uses TRBV18 with TRBJ2-7; perhaps TRBD1 as D (5 bases). V was cut by 3 bases and J by 2 bases, with 8 bases left in between. The CDR3 is 13 amino acids. CDR1 and CDR2 (germline): KGHSH, LQKENI.

The CDR3 nucleotides read TGTGCCACCAGCAGGGAAATACCGACACTTTCCTACGAGCAGTACTTC. Encoded protein: CATSREIPTLSYEQYF. The chain couples TRBV15 to TRBJ2-7; no reliable D call. The V and J ends lost 3 bases and 1 base respectively, with 16 bases between them. This CDR3 is 16 amino acids long. Germline values: CDR1 LNHNV, CDR2 YYDKDF (reference sequence).

V gene TRBV18 combines with J gene TRBJ2-5; no reliable D call. This CDR3 has 14 amino acids. The germline CDR1 and CDR2 sequences are KGHSH and LQKENI. The V end lost 6 bases, the J end lost 4 bases, and 15 bases lay between the germline ends. The CDR3 sequence: CASSLITGGETQYF. The CDR3 DNA follows: TGTGCCAGCTCCTTAATCACCGGCGGAGAGACCCAGTACTTC.

To note about this clone: In the same sample, other DNA sequences code for this CDR3. The V call is TRBV9, the J call TRBJ2-1, with D possibly TRBD2 on 5 matching bases. Germline CDR1 SGDLS, CDR2 YYNGEE. Trimming pared 0 bases from V and 7 bases from J, leaving 11 bases between. CDR3 size: 14 residues. The CDR3 DNA reads as TGTGCCAGCAGCGTAGATGGAGGTCTTAATGAGCAGTTCTTC. It yields the protein CASSVDGGLNEQFF.

V usage is TRBV2 and J usage is TRBJ2-2; 10 bases are shared with TRBD1. This CDR3 is built from 16 residues. Germline assignment: CDR1 SNHLY and CDR2 FYNNEI. J was trimmed by 3 bases and V by 7 bases; bases with no gene match: 8. The DNA of the CDR3 is TGTGCCAGCAAACTAAGACAGGGGGCGTACACCGGGGAGCTGTTTTTT. This translates into CASKLRQGAYTGELFF.

This rearrangement joins TRBV7-2 to TRBJ1-1, with 7 bases identical to TRBD1. This CDR3 spans 13 amino acids. The J segment lost 0 bases and the V segment lost 7 bases, leaving 2 bases of the junction unmatched. CDR1 and CDR2 (germline): SGHTA, FQGNSA. DNA for the CDR3: TGTGCCAGCAAACAGGGGATGAACACTGAAGCTTTCTTT. It codes for CASKQGMNTEAFF. Together with reference TRBV7-2 and TRBJ1-1, the CDR3 gives the full variable domain: GAGVSQSPSNKVTEKGKDVELRCDPISGHTALYWYRQSLGQGLEFLIYFQGNSAPDKSGLPSDRFSAERTGGSVSTLTIQRTQQEDSAVYLCASKQGMNTEAFFGQGTRLTVV.

The CDR3 DNA is TGTGCCAGCAGTTTAAGTTGGGCTAGCGGGGGGGAGCAGTACTTC. Protein sequence: CASSLSWASGGEQYF. The chain combines TRBV28 with TRBJ2-7; TRBD2 matches at 11 bases. The V gene's germline CDR1 is MDHEN and CDR2 SYDVKM. This CDR3 region has 15 residues. V trimming: 2 bases; J trimming: 7 bases; junction bases outside the gene matches: 7.

This clone is a singleton in its sample. The rearrangement links TRBV19 to TRBJ1-2, with D unclear. This CDR3 has 12 residues. Between the trimmed V and J ends, which lost 8 bases and 5 bases, there was a span of 12 bases. Germline V lookup: CDR1 LNHDA, CDR2 SQIVND (reference sequence). CDR3 protein: CASHQVPYGYTF. DNA for the CDR3: TGTGCCAGTCATCAGGTCCCTTATGGCTACACCTTC.

The chain uses TRBV7-2 and TRBJ2-7; a possible D gene is TRBD2 (5 bases). The V gene lost 5 bases and the J gene lost 3 bases, with 14 bases spanning the gap. The CDR3 extends over 14 amino acids. The germline gives CDR1 SGHTA, CDR2 FQGNSA. The CDR3 region has the DNA TGTGCCAGCAGCCGCCCCGGGAACTTCTACGAGCAGTACTTC. Translation gives CASSRPGNFYEQYF.

The J gene is TRBJ2-3, the V gene TRBV5-1; 15 bases fit TRBD2. Looked up from germline, CDR1 is SGHRS and CDR2 is YFSETQ. Trimming at V came to 0 bases and at J to 6 bases, leaving 2 bases not matched to a gene. The CDR3 covers 16 residues. The DNA of the CDR3 is TGCGCCAGCAGCTTGGGGACTAGCGGGGGGGTCGATACGCAGTATTTT. It codes for CASSLGTSGGVDTQYF.

This rearrangement joins TRBV6-5 to TRBJ2-1; D uncertain. The CDR3 has 11 residues. V lost 0 bases, J lost 10 bases, and 4 bases lay in between. Germline V gene sequence: CDR1 MNHEY, CDR2 SVGAGI. The chain's CDR3 is CASSYSREQFF. DNA for the CDR3: TGTGCCAGCAGTTACTCGAGGGAGCAGTTCTTC.

The V gene is TRBV11-3, the J gene TRBJ1-5; D is undetermined. V lost 6 bases and J 5 bases, leaving 14 bases between the germline ends. The germline CDR1 and CDR2 sequences are SGHNT and YENEEA. This CDR3 is 14 amino acids long. CDR3 region: CASSPRVRDQPQHF. CDR3 in DNA: TGTGCCAGCAGTCCTCGGGTGAGGGATCAGCCCCAGCATTTT.

The chain recombines TRBV5-1 with TRBJ2-2; the match to TRBD2 covers 13 bases. CDR3 length equals 19 residues. V was pared by 10 bases and J by 4 bases, with 19 bases of the junction left unmatched. Germline V lookup: CDR1 SGHRS, CDR2 YFSETQ. CDR3 loop: CALRGQTSGRPPITGELFF. CDR3 DNA: TGCGCCCTTAGGGGGCAGACTAGCGGGAGGCCACCAATCACCGGGGAGCTGTTTTTT.

The chain recombines TRBV4-1 with TRBJ1-2; tentatively, D is TRBD1 (6 bases). CDR3 length equals 17 residues. V lost 0 bases and J lost 8, with 22 bases in between. The germline V gene has CDR1 MGHRA and CDR2 YSYEKL. CDR3 nucleotides: TGCGCCAGCAGCCAAGATCACTTGGAGGGAGGGGGATCGGGCTACACCTTC. Translation: CASSQDHLEGGGSGYTF.